Listed below are T cell receptor beta chains from one sample, sequenced in a study of cytomegalovirus exposure and HLA in healthy donors. TCRdb's copy holds only in-frame clones and misses some; the assay was immunoSEQ multiplex PCR. The sample has over 150,000 clones, about 83% seen once. Sequences were obtained from PBMCs. These receptors all come from a woman aged 25 to 39 in good health and CMV-seronegative. Each CDR3 is given with its conserved first and last residue. Each record gives: CDR3 protein, CDR3 DNA, V gene, clone size, J gene, D gene. A D gene is named only where the DNA matches it firmly. Clone size appears in some rows only: once, few, many, or a class for an expanded clone.

CDR3aa: CASSLAKSNSGPYEQYF
CDR3nt: TGCGCCAGCAGCTTAGCAAAATCGAACAGCGGCCCCTACGAGCAGTACTTC
v_gene: TRBV5-1
abundance: NA
j_gene: TRBJ2-7
d_gene: NA

CDR3aa: CASRTANTGELFF
CDR3nt: TGTGCCAGCAGGACAGCGAACACCGGGGAGCTGTTTTTT
v_gene: TRBV28
abundance: NA
j_gene: TRBJ2-2
d_gene: NA

CDR3aa: CASSPPAGTYEQYF
CDR3nt: TGTGCCAGCAGCCCCCCTGCGGGAACCTACGAGCAGTACTTC
v_gene: TRBV9
abundance: NA
j_gene: TRBJ2-7
d_gene: NA

CDR3aa: CASSPLATTDTQYF
CDR3nt: TGCGCCAGCAGTCCACTAGCGACCACAGATACGCAGTATTTT
v_gene: TRBV5-1
abundance: NA
j_gene: TRBJ2-3
d_gene: TRBD2

CDR3aa: CASSLVSREVNEQFF
CDR3nt: TGCGCCAGCAGCTTGGTCTCGCGGGAGGTCAATGAGCAGTTCTTC
v_gene: TRBV5-1
abundance: NA
j_gene: TRBJ2-1
d_gene: TRBD2

CDR3aa: CASVLGQGYNEQFF
CDR3nt: TGTGCCAGTGTACTGGGACAGGGGTACAATGAGCAGTTCTTC
v_gene: TRBV19
abundance: NA
j_gene: TRBJ2-1
d_gene: TRBD1

CDR3aa: CASPGQRGSGELFF
CDR3nt: TGTGCCTCGCCAGGACAGAGAGGGTCCGGGGAGCTGTTTTTT
v_gene: TRBV7-9
abundance: few
j_gene: TRBJ2-2
d_gene: NA

CDR3aa: CASSQVRGGSANTGELFF
CDR3nt: TGCGCCAGCAGCCAAGTCCGGGGGGGCTCCGCGAACACCGGGGAGCTGTTTTTT
v_gene: TRBV4-3
abundance: NA
j_gene: TRBJ2-2
d_gene: TRBD2

CDR3aa: CASSSGSVAYEQYF
CDR3nt: TGTGCCAGCAGTTCCGGGTCGGTAGCCTACGAGCAGTACTTC
v_gene: TRBV27
abundance: NA
j_gene: TRBJ2-7
d_gene: NA

CDR3aa: CASSLEQGFTGELFF
CDR3nt: TGTGCCAGCAGTTTAGAACAGGGATTCACCGGGGAGCTGTTTTTT
v_gene: TRBV27
abundance: NA
j_gene: TRBJ2-2
d_gene: NA

CDR3aa: CASSAEPGQSYGYTF
CDR3nt: TGTGCCAGCAGTGCTGAACCGGGACAGAGCTATGGCTACACCTTC
v_gene: TRBV6-4
abundance: few
j_gene: TRBJ1-2
d_gene: TRBD1

CDR3aa: CASRSRQGVGEKLFF
CDR3nt: TGTGCCAGCAGGTCTCGACAGGGTGTAGGCGAAAAACTGTTTTTT
v_gene: TRBV7-6
abundance: few
j_gene: TRBJ1-4
d_gene: TRBD1

CDR3aa: CAWNRGGTGELFF
CDR3nt: TGTGCCTGGAACAGGGGGGGCACCGGGGAGCTGTTTTTT
v_gene: TRBV30
abundance: NA
j_gene: TRBJ2-2
d_gene: NA

CDR3aa: CASSFPAVGFYEQYF
CDR3nt: TGTGCCAGCAGTTTTCCGGCGGTGGGTTTCTACGAGCAGTACTTC
v_gene: TRBV28
abundance: NA
j_gene: TRBJ2-7
d_gene: NA

CDR3aa: CASTLGTGNTGELFF
CDR3nt: TGTGCCAGCACCCTGGGGACAGGGAACACCGGGGAGCTGTTTTTT
v_gene: TRBV7-6
abundance: NA
j_gene: TRBJ2-2
d_gene: TRBD1

CDR3aa: CASSLRPSGNTDTQYF
CDR3nt: TGTGCCAGCAGCTTAAGGCCTAGCGGGAACACAGATACGCAGTATTTT
v_gene: TRBV7-3
abundance: once
j_gene: TRBJ2-3
d_gene: TRBD2

CDR3aa: CASSTRTAGFNQPQHF
CDR3nt: TGTGCCAGTAGTACCCGCACGGCAGGGTTCAATCAGCCCCAGCATTTT
v_gene: TRBV19
abundance: once
j_gene: TRBJ1-5
d_gene: NA

CDR3aa: CSARSEKLFF
CDR3nt: TGCAGTGCTAGATCGGAAAAACTGTTTTTT
v_gene: TRBV20-1
abundance: once
j_gene: TRBJ1-4
d_gene: NA

CDR3aa: CASSLGDRPNTEAFF
CDR3nt: TGCGCCAGCAGCCTCGGGGACAGGCCTAACACTGAAGCTTTCTTT
v_gene: TRBV5-1
abundance: NA
j_gene: TRBJ1-1
d_gene: TRBD1

CDR3aa: CAWSLDSFTGELFF
CDR3nt: TGTGCCTGGAGTTTAGATAGCTTCACCGGGGAGCTGTTTTTT
v_gene: TRBV30
abundance: once
j_gene: TRBJ2-2
d_gene: NA

CDR3aa: CASSRDRGRVNEQFF
CDR3nt: TGTGCCAGCAGTAGGGACAGGGGGCGAGTGAATGAGCAGTTCTTC
v_gene: TRBV14
abundance: NA
j_gene: TRBJ2-1
d_gene: TRBD1

CDR3aa: CASSQAGQNTEAFF
CDR3nt: TGCGCCAGCAGCCAAGCCGGACAAAACACTGAAGCTTTCTTT
v_gene: TRBV4-1
abundance: NA
j_gene: TRBJ1-1
d_gene: NA

CDR3aa: CARSQKGTSGGFTDTQYF
CDR3nt: TGTGCCAGAAGCCAAAAAGGGACTAGCGGGGGGTTCACAGATACGCAGTATTTT
v_gene: TRBV5-3
abundance: NA
j_gene: TRBJ2-3
d_gene: TRBD2

CDR3aa: CASRPTTGGGELFF
CDR3nt: TGCGCCAGCAGACCGACCACAGGGGGCGGGGAGCTGTTTTTT
v_gene: TRBV5-1
abundance: NA
j_gene: TRBJ2-2
d_gene: TRBD1

CDR3aa: CASSLGGTRRRDEQYF
CDR3nt: TGTGCCAGCAGCCTTGGAGGGACTAGGAGGAGGGACGAGCAGTACTTC
v_gene: TRBV7-6
abundance: NA
j_gene: TRBJ2-7
d_gene: TRBD2

CDR3aa: CASSLVGRTEAFF
CDR3nt: TGTGCCAGCAGTTTAGTTGGGCGCACTGAAGCTTTCTTT
v_gene: TRBV28
abundance: NA
j_gene: TRBJ1-1
d_gene: NA